One and the same sample provided the 9 T cell receptor beta chains below, sequenced in a study of blood T cell repertoires in COVID-19. Using immunoSEQ multiplex PCR, the repertoire was profiled, and TCRdb retains in-frame clones only, with some absent. The sample lists about 93,000 clones, 85% to 90% seen once, with approximately 1.6% in the top ten. Sequenced sample: peripheral blood. The receptors stem from a human donor with active COVID-19. The donor label of this sample is uncertain.

The chain is built from TRBV7-9 and TRBJ1-6; weak D call: TRBD1 (6 bases). The CDR3 extends over 13 amino acids. Germline V CDR1 and CDR2: SEHNR, FQNEAQ (reference sequence). The germline V and J ends were trimmed by 8 bases and 6 bases, with 11 bases remaining between them. This CDR3 reads CASETDSNSPLHF. CDR3 nucleotides: TGTGCCAGCGAGACGGACAGTAATTCACCCCTCCACTTT.

The chain recombines TRBV10-1 with TRBJ1-1; no clear D. V lost 3 bases and J lost 0, with 8 bases in between. The CDR3 is 14 amino acids. CDR1 is WNHNN, CDR2 SYGVQD, per germline (reference sequence). The CDR3 sequence: CASSESLMNTEAFF. CDR3 DNA sequence: TGCGCCAGCAGTGAATCACTGATGAACACTGAAGCTTTCTTT.

The chain combines TRBV7-8 with TRBJ2-1, with D maybe TRBD1 (5 bases). The CDR3 is 13 amino acids. Trimming pared 1 base from V and 8 bases from J, leaving 9 bases between. Per germline, CDR1 SGHVS and CDR2 FQNEAQ. The CDR3 DNA follows: TGTGCCAGCAGCTTAGACGGCAGGGATGAGCAGTTCTTC. Translated: CASSLDGRDEQFF.

This clone has more than one count but fewer than ten. The rearrangement joins TRBV19 to TRBJ1-6, with TRBD1 identical over 7 bases. The V and J ends lost 3 bases and 8 bases, in that order; junction bases with no gene match: 10. The CDR3 is 16 residues long. Germline V gene lookup returns CDR1 LNHDA and CDR2 SQIVND (reference sequence). The CDR3 loop is CASSILRDRAYSPLHF. As DNA, the CDR3 is TGTGCCAGTAGTATCCTCCGGGACAGAGCTTATTCACCCCTCCACTTT.

V and J are TRBV28 and TRBJ2-3; D might be TRBD1 (5 bases). Germline CDR1 MDHEN, CDR2 SYDVKM. V lost 6 bases and J 1 base, leaving 20 bases between the germline ends. This CDR3 comprises 17 residues. The CDR3 protein is CASSQTPLGVGTDTQYF. The CDR3 bases are TGTGCCAGCAGCCAAACGCCCCTAGGGGTCGGCACAGATACGCAGTATTTT.

This sequence joins TRBV5-1 and TRBJ2-6; 12 nucleotides agree with TRBD1. CDR3 length: 18 amino acids. CDR1 and CDR2 from the germline V gene are SGHRS and YFSETQ. With 3 bases clipped from V and 2 bases from J, the junction kept 6 bases outside the gene matches. Here the CDR3 reads CASSSSGTGGAGANVLTF. CDR3 DNA sequence: TGCGCCAGCAGCTCCTCCGGGACAGGGGGCGCTGGGGCCAACGTCCTGACTTTC.

The V and J genes are TRBV30 and TRBJ1-1; no clear D gene. Germline-derived CDR1 and CDR2 are GTSNPN and SVGIG (reference sequence). The V and J ends lost 0 bases and 6 bases respectively, with 11 bases between them. The CDR3 extends over 13 amino acids. The CDR3: CAWSVVGPSEAFF. Here the CDR3 DNA reads TGTGCCTGGAGTGTAGTTGGGCCATCTGAAGCTTTCTTT.

The chain joins TRBV7-2 to TRBJ2-7, with 12 bases fitting TRBD1. CDR3 size: 16 residues. The V segment lost 2 bases and the J segment 2 bases; nucleotides outside the gene matches: 4. Germline CDR1 and CDR2: SGHTA and FQGNSA. This chain's CDR3 is CASSLCRDRGPYEQYF. CDR3 bases: TGTGCCAGCAGCTTATGCCGGGACAGGGGGCCCTACGAGCAGTACTTC. The full variable domain, with the rest looked up from reference TRBV7-2 and TRBJ2-7, is GAGVSQSPSNKVTEKGKDVELRCDPISGHTALYWYRQSLGQGLEFLIYFQGNSAPDKSGLPSDRFSAERTGGSVSTLTIQRTQQEDSAVYLCASSLCRDRGPYEQYFGPGTRLTVT.

The rearrangement uses TRBV3-1 (or the pseudogene TRBV3-2) and TRBJ2-5, with D unresolved. This CDR3 has 15 residues. Germline V lookup: CDR1 LGHDT, CDR2 YNNKEL (reference sequence). V dropped 1 base and J dropped 2 bases, with 11 bases sitting between them. The CDR3: CASSQGGWSQETQYF. DNA for the CDR3: TGTGCCAGCAGCCAAGGCGGCTGGTCACAAGAGACCCAGTACTTC.